A selection of T cell receptor beta chains follows, all from one sample in a study of patients and donors after allogeneic stem cell transplantation. From the RT-PCR reads, TCRdb called clonotypes with MiXCR, one entry per CDR3 protein. This table holds roughly 200,000 distinct CDR3 sequences, 41% found once. Sequencing used blood, either unsorted or a sorted T cell fraction (not recorded which). These receptors came from a human donor who was either an allogeneic HSCT recipient or a stem cell or donor lymphocyte infusion donor (not recorded which). It is not recorded whose cells these are; they may come from a transplant donor. Each CDR3 is given with its conserved first and last residue. Fields, in order: J gene, clone size, D gene, V gene, CDR3 length, CDR3 DNA, CDR3 protein. The D gene is left open where the match is weak. Clone size is not always given. Where it is, it says once, few, many or a class for expanded clones.

J: TRBJ2-7; size: few; D: .; V: TRBV12-3/TRBV12-4; length: 14; DNA: TGTGCCAGCAGTCCGGGACGGGCTTCCTACGAGCAGTACTTC; CDR3: CASSPGRASYEQYF
J: TRBJ2-1; size: few; D: TRBD2; V: TRBV7-9; length: 14; DNA: TGTGCCAGCAGCCCCCGGGAGGGTTACAATGAGCAGTTCTTC; CDR3: CASSPREGYNEQFF
J: TRBJ2-7; size: .; D: TRBD1; V: TRBV6-6; length: 14; DNA: TGTGCCAGCAGTTACGTCCAGGGGGCCTACGAGCAGTACTTC; CDR3: CASSYVQGAYEQYF
J: TRBJ1-1; size: many; D: .; V: TRBV5-1; length: 13; DNA: TGCGCCAGCAGCCCAGTATATGACACTGAAGCTTTCTTT; CDR3: CASSPVYDTEAFF
J: TRBJ1-4; size: .; D: .; V: TRBV5-1; length: 14; DNA: TGCGCCAGCAGCTTGCACAGAACTAATGAAAAACTGTTTTTT; CDR3: CASSLHRTNEKLFF
J: TRBJ2-2; size: .; D: TRBD1; V: TRBV20-1; length: 15; DNA: TGCAGTGCTCTAGGGGGCCCTAAAGGAACCGGGGAGCTGTTTTTT; CDR3: CSALGGPKGTGELFF
J: TRBJ2-3; size: .; D: .; V: TRBV5-4; length: 16; DNA: TGTGCCAGCAGCTTGGGTGGAGCGGCCCAAACAGATACGCAGTATTTT; CDR3: CASSLGGAAQTDTQYF
J: TRBJ1-2; size: few; D: TRBD1; V: TRBV7-9; length: 13; DNA: TGTGCCAGCAGACGCGACAGGGATTATGGCTACACCTTC; CDR3: CASRRDRDYGYTF
J: TRBJ1-4; size: .; D: .; V: TRBV12-3/TRBV12-4; length: 15; DNA: TGTGCCAGCAGACCCGGGGACCAGAGGGATGAAAAACTGTTTTTT; CDR3: CASRPGDQRDEKLFF
J: TRBJ2-7; size: .; D: TRBD1; V: TRBV6-5; length: 15; DNA: TGTGCCAGCAGTAAGGACAGGGGGCCTAGCTACGAGCAGTACTTC; CDR3: CASSKDRGPSYEQYF
J: TRBJ1-1; size: few; D: .; V: TRBV6-6; length: 15; DNA: TGTGCCAGCAGTTCCCGCGGGGGGGGGAACACTGAAGCTTTCTTT; CDR3: CASSSRGGGNTEAFF
J: TRBJ1-1; size: .; D: TRBD1; V: TRBV6-5; length: 11; DNA: TGTGCCAGCAGCACGGACAGGGAAGCTTTCTTT; CDR3: CASSTDREAFF
J: TRBJ1-1; size: .; D: .; V: TRBV12-3/TRBV12-4; length: 15; DNA: TGTGCCAGCAGCCTGACAGGCGGACTGAACACTGAAGCTTTCTTT; CDR3: CASSLTGGLNTEAFF
J: TRBJ2-7; size: few; D: .; V: TRBV20-1; length: 12; DNA: TGCAGTGCTTACCTCCAATCCTACGAGCAGTACTTC; CDR3: CSAYLQSYEQYF
J: TRBJ1-2; size: few; D: .; V: TRBV19; length: 15; DNA: TGTGCCAGTACGGCAGAAGAGGGACTAATCTATGGCTACACCTTC; CDR3: CASTAEEGLIYGYTF
J: TRBJ1-1; size: few; D: .; V: TRBV2; length: 17; DNA: TGTGCCAGCAGTGAAGTGGAGGACACCGCCCTGAACACTGAAGCTTTCTTT; CDR3: CASSEVEDTALNTEAFF
J: TRBJ1-5; size: few; D: TRBD1; V: TRBV12-3/TRBV12-4; length: 18; DNA: TGTGCCAGCAGTAAACGGACAGGGGGGGCCTATAGCAATCAGCCCCAGCATTTT; CDR3: CASSKRTGGAYSNQPQHF
J: TRBJ1-5; size: few; D: .; V: TRBV6-5; length: 14; DNA: TGTGCCAGCAGATCCGGGACGGGTAATCAGCCCCAGCATTTT; CDR3: CASRSGTGNQPQHF
J: TRBJ2-7; size: .; D: .; V: TRBV10-3; length: 13; DNA: TGTGCCATCAGTGGGACTCGAAACTACGAGCAGTACTTC; CDR3: CAISGTRNYEQYF
J: TRBJ2-2; size: .; D: .; V: TRBV20-1; length: 16; DNA: TGCAGTGCTAGAAGGGCCGGGGCAGTCAACACCGGGGAGCTGTTTTTT; CDR3: CSARRAGAVNTGELFF
J: TRBJ2-3; size: .; D: .; V: TRBV13; length: 14; DNA: TGTGCCAGCAGCTTAAGCGGGAGCACAGATACGCAGTATTTT; CDR3: CASSLSGSTDTQYF
J: TRBJ1-5; size: few; D: .; V: TRBV6-2/TRBV6-3; length: 14; DNA: TGTGCCAGCAGCCGCGGACACAATAATCAGCCCCAGCATTTT; CDR3: CASSRGHNNQPQHF
J: TRBJ2-3; size: .; D: TRBD2; V: TRBV3-1; length: 17; DNA: TGTGCCAGCAGCCAAGAATCCCTAGCGGTTAACACAGATACGCAGTATTTT; CDR3: CASSQESLAVNTDTQYF
J: TRBJ1-1; size: .; D: .; V: TRBV9; length: 13; DNA: TGTGCCAGCAGCAGGGGTCTGGACACTGAAGCTTTCTTT; CDR3: CASSRGLDTEAFF
J: TRBJ1-6; size: few; D: .; V: TRBV7-9; length: 16; DNA: TGTGCCAGCAGCTTAGCGCCCGATACCATTAATTCACCCCTCCACTTT; CDR3: CASSLAPDTINSPLHF
J: TRBJ1-1; size: many; D: .; V: TRBV12-3/TRBV12-4; length: 13; DNA: TGTGCCAGCAGTCCCATAGGGAGAGCTGAAGCTTTCTTT; CDR3: CASSPIGRAEAFF
J: TRBJ2-5; size: .; D: TRBD2; V: TRBV27; length: 14; DNA: TGTGCCAGCAGTTTAGCGGGAGAACGAGAGACCCAGTACTTC; CDR3: CASSLAGERETQYF
J: TRBJ2-1; size: .; D: .; V: TRBV6-2/TRBV6-3; length: 12; DNA: TGTGCCAGCTTGTCTGAGTCCCGTAAAGGGTTCTTC; CDR3: CASLSESRKGFF
J: TRBJ2-3; size: .; D: .; V: TRBV9; length: 14; DNA: TGTGCCAGCAGCGTAGACCCGGTCACAGATACGCAGTATTTT; CDR3: CASSVDPVTDTQYF
J: TRBJ1-1; size: once; D: TRBD1; V: TRBV7-7; length: 14; DNA: TGTGCCAGCAGCTCAGGGACAGGGGCCACTGAAGCTTTCTTT; CDR3: CASSSGTGATEAFF
J: TRBJ1-5; size: few; D: .; V: TRBV12-3/TRBV12-4; length: 14; DNA: TGTGCCAGCAATGAAGACATACTCAATCAGCCCCAGCATTTT; CDR3: CASNEDILNQPQHF
J: TRBJ2-1; size: .; D: TRBD2; V: TRBV29-1; length: 14; DNA: TGCAGCGTTGAAGGCGGGAGCTCCTACAATGAGCAGTTCTTC; CDR3: CSVEGGSSYNEQFF
J: TRBJ2-7; size: .; D: .; V: TRBV5-1; length: 14; DNA: TGCGCCAGCAGCTTACCCAGGGGCGACGACGAGCAGTACTTC; CDR3: CASSLPRGDDEQYF
J: TRBJ2-4; size: .; D: TRBD2; V: TRBV6-2/TRBV6-3; length: 13; DNA: TGTGCCAGCAGTCCCGGGACTACCAGCATTCAGTACTTC; CDR3: CASSPGTTSIQYF
J: TRBJ1-3; size: .; D: TRBD1; V: TRBV7-2; length: 16; DNA: TGTGCCAGCACCCCCACGGACAGGCTAAGTGGAAACACCATATATTTT; CDR3: CASTPTDRLSGNTIYF
J: TRBJ1-5; size: few; D: TRBD1; V: TRBV6-2/TRBV6-3; length: 13; DNA: TGTGCCAGCAGACAGGGGAGCAATCAGCCCCAGCATTTT; CDR3: CASRQGSNQPQHF
J: TRBJ1-1; size: few; D: .; V: TRBV4-1; length: 11; DNA: TGCGCCAGCAGCCAAGAAACAGAAGCTTTCTTT; CDR3: CASSQETEAFF
J: TRBJ2-3; size: .; D: TRBD2; V: TRBV4-3; length: 15; DNA: TGCGCCAGCAGCCAAGGTAGCGGGCAATTTGGAGCGCAGTATTTT; CDR3: CASSQGSGQFGAQYF
J: TRBJ1-2; size: few; D: .; V: TRBV19; length: 12; DNA: TGTGCCAGTACATCATTCCCGTATGGCTACACCTTC; CDR3: CASTSFPYGYTF
J: TRBJ1-4; size: few; D: .; V: TRBV7-2; length: 14; DNA: TGTGCCAGCAGCTTAGAGGGCGTGGGCGGAAAACTGTTTTTT; CDR3: CASSLEGVGGKLFF
J: TRBJ2-1; size: once; D: .; V: TRBV6-5; length: 14; DNA: TGTGCCAGCAGTTACGGCACGGGAGACAATGAGCAGTTCTTC; CDR3: CASSYGTGDNEQFF
J: TRBJ2-3; size: .; D: TRBD2; V: TRBV20-1; length: 16; DNA: TGCAGTGCTAGAGATCTCGGTAGCGGGAGCACAGATACGCAGTATTTT; CDR3: CSARDLGSGSTDTQYF
J: TRBJ2-2; size: .; D: .; V: TRBV2; length: 16; DNA: TGTGCCAGCAGTGAAGTGGTGAGGGGAAACACCGGGGAGCTGTTTTTT; CDR3: CASSEVVRGNTGELFF
J: TRBJ2-1; size: few; D: .; V: TRBV5-1; length: 12; DNA: TGTGCCAGCAGTCCCGGATACAATGAGCAGTTCTTC; CDR3: CASSPGYNEQFF
J: TRBJ2-5; size: .; D: .; V: TRBV5-1; length: 14; DNA: TGCGCCAGCAGCCCCGACTGGGCCCAAGAGACCCAGTACTTC; CDR3: CASSPDWAQETQYF
J: TRBJ1-1; size: few; D: .; V: TRBV19; length: 13; DNA: TGTGCCAGTAACCCGGAGCAGAACACTGAAGCTTTCTTT; CDR3: CASNPEQNTEAFF
J: TRBJ1-4; size: .; D: TRBD1; V: TRBV5-1; length: 14; DNA: TGCGCCAGCAGCTCCGGACAGGGTTTTGAAAAACTGTTTTTT; CDR3: CASSSGQGFEKLFF
J: TRBJ1-3; size: once; D: .; V: TRBV4-2; length: 19; DNA: TGTGCCAGCAGCCAAGCAACACACACTCCGTTGGTATCTGGAAACACCATATATTTT; CDR3: CASSQATHTPLVSGNTIYF
J: TRBJ2-1; size: .; D: .; V: TRBV7-2; length: 13; DNA: TGTGCCAGCAGCTTAAATCGCTACAATGAGCAGTTCTTC; CDR3: CASSLNRYNEQFF
J: TRBJ1-5; size: .; D: .; V: TRBV9; length: 15; DNA: TGTGCCAGCAGCGTAGAGGCAGGGCAGAATCAGCCCCAGCATTTT; CDR3: CASSVEAGQNQPQHF